The entry below gives a single T cell receptor beta chain sequence along with its context. The CDR3 runs 15 residues. The V gene's germline CDR1 is SEHNR and CDR2 FQNEAQ (reference sequence). V was pared by 5 bases and J by 1 base, with 12 bases between. This sample was taken from a study of T cell responses to AZD1222 COVID-19 vaccine. Data came from immunoSEQ multiplex PCR; TCRdb stores just in-frame clones and leaves some out. The data show approximately 140,000 clones, around nine tenths seen once. This clonotype was obtained from an adult in good health. This chain joins TRBV7-9 and TRBJ1-5; D not resolved. The input for sequencing was peripheral blood, taken on day 0 of AZD1222 vaccination. The CDR3 is CASSADGTSNQPQHF. In nucleotides, the CDR3 is TGTGCCAGCAGCGCTGACGGTACCAGCAATCAGCCCCAGCATTTT.